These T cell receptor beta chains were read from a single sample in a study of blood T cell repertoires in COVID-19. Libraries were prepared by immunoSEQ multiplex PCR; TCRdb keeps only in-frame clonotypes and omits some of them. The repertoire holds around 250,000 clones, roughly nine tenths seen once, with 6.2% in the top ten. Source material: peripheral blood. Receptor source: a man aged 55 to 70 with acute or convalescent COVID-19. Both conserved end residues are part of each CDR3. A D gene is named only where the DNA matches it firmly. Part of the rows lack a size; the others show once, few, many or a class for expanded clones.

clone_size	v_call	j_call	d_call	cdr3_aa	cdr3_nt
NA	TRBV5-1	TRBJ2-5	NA	CASSFGLLNQETQYF	TGCGCCAGCAGCTTCGGGTTGCTTAACCAAGAGACCCAGTACTTC
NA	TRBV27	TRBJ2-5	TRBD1	CASSPAGQAQETQYF	TGTGCCAGCAGTCCCGCGGGACAGGCCCAAGAGACCCAGTACTTC
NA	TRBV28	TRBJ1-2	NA	CASSFQTETNYGYTF	TGTGCCAGCAGTTTCCAAACAGAGACTAACTATGGCTACACCTTC
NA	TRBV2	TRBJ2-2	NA	CASSWDINTGELFF	TGTGCCAGCAGTTGGGACATCAACACCGGGGAGCTGTTTTTT
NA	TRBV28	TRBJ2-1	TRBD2	CASSLLLPSGRAYEQFF	TGTGCCAGCAGTTTATTGCTCCCTAGCGGGAGAGCGTATGAGCAGTTCTTC
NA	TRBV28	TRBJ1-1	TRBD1	CASSPTGQSNTEAFF	TGTGCCAGCAGTCCGACGGGACAGTCGAACACTGAAGCTTTCTTT
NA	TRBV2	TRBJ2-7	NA	CASSERSYEQYF	TGTGCCAGCAGTGAACGCAGCTACGAGCAGTACTTC
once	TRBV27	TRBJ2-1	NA	CASSPLEGWVHEQFF	TGTGCCAGCAGCCCCTTGGAGGGCTGGGTCCATGAGCAGTTCTTC
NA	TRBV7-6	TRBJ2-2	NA	CASSKGQANTGELFF	TGTGCCAGCAGCAAGGGACAAGCGAACACCGGGGAGCTGTTTTTT
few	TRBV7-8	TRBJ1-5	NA	CASSLRAGYSNQPQHF	TGTGCCAGCAGCTTACGAGCAGGGTATAGCAATCAGCCCCAGCATTTT
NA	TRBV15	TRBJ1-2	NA	CATSREAENNYGYTF	TGTGCCACCAGCAGAGAGGCGGAGAATAACTATGGCTACACCTTC
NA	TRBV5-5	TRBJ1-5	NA	CASSSAGAGTRVSQPQHF	TGTGCCAGCAGCTCCGCCGGGGCGGGGACCCGGGTCAGTCAGCCCCAGCATTTT
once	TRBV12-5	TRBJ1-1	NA	CASGFAENTEAFF	TGTGCTAGTGGTTTCGCGGAGAACACTGAAGCTTTCTTT
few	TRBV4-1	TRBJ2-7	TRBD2	CASSQVVLAGGPKRGYEQYF	TGCGCCAGCAGCCAAGTTGTACTAGCGGGAGGGCCTAAAAGGGGGTACGAGCAGTACTTC
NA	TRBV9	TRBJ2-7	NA	CASSVGGGAAPEQYF	TGTGCCAGCAGCGTAGGAGGAGGGGCGGCGCCCGAGCAGTACTTC
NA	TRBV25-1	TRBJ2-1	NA	CASSEAPSGSNEQFF	TGTGCCAGCAGTGAGGCCCCCTCGGGGTCCAATGAGCAGTTCTTC
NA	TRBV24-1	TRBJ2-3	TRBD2	CATSVASGSGDTQYF	TGTGCCACCAGTGTGGCTAGCGGGAGTGGAGATACGCAGTATTTT
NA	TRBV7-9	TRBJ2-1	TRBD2	CASSLAGSGRRWNEQFF	TGTGCCAGCAGCTTAGCGGGTAGCGGGAGAAGGTGGAATGAGCAGTTCTTC
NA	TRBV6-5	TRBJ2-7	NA	CASQVGGSVYEQYF	TGTGCCAGCCAAGTTGGTGGGAGCGTCTACGAGCAGTACTTC
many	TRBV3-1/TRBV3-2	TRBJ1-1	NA	CASSQEAMNTEAFF	TGTGCCAGCAGCCAAGAAGCGATGAACACTGAAGCTTTCTTT
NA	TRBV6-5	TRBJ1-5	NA	CASRLFMIGNQPQHF	TGTGCCAGCAGGTTGTTCATGATAGGCAATCAGCCCCAGCATTTT
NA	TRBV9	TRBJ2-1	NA	CASSVLSSGEQFF	TGTGCCAGCAGCGTACTTTCCTCGGGTGAGCAGTTCTTC
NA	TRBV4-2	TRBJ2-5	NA	CASSQGSTYQETQYF	TGTGCCAGCAGCCAAGGTTCAACATATCAAGAGACCCAGTACTTC
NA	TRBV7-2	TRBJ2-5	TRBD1	CASSMQTGTRETQYF	TGTGCCAGCAGCATGCAGACAGGGACCAGGGAAACCCAGTACTTC
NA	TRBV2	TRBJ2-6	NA	CASSEAGGSGANVLTF	TGTGCCAGCAGTGAAGCAGGAGGATCAGGGGCCAACGTCCTGACTTTC
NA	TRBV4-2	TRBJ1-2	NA	CASSQESPQYGYTF	TGTGCCAGCAGCCAAGAAAGTCCGCAGTATGGCTACACCTTC
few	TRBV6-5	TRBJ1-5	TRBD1	CASSWTGSDQPQHF	TGTGCCAGCAGTTGGACAGGGTCGGATCAGCCCCAGCATTTT
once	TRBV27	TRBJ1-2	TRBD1	CASSHRTTGGAGYGYTF	TGTGCCAGCAGTCACCGAACAACAGGGGGCGCCGGCTATGGCTACACCTTC
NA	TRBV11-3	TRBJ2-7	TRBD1	CASSLEPGGGPYEQYF	TGTGCCAGCAGCTTAGAGCCAGGGGGCGGACCCTACGAGCAGTACTTC
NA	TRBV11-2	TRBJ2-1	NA	CASSPGGANEQFF	TGTGCCAGCAGCCCCGGTGGGGCCAATGAGCAGTTCTTC